This TCR beta chain was sequenced in a study of early T cells in non-severe SARS-CoV-2 infection. Study as a whole: With bulk RNA from unsorted whole blood as input, sequencing yielded unpaired chains.

The CDR3 length is 15 residues. Germline V lookup: CDR1 MDHEN, CDR2 SYDVKM. The V and J ends lost 7 bases and 1 base, in that order; junction bases with no gene match: 8. Molecules of cDNA were individually given unique molecular identifiers that were attached to them. TCRdb analysed the 5' RACE reads with MiXCR anew, one entry per CDR3 protein. The sample lists 40,000 to 60,000 distinct CDR3 sequences, roughly 4% occurring once. Sequencing was performed on whole blood. The TCR comes from an adult who was a healthcare worker with PCR-confirmed SARS-CoV-2 infection or an uninfected control (not recorded which). This rearrangement joins TRBV28 to TRBJ2-3, with 7 bases matching TRBD2. CDR3 in DNA: TGTGCCAGCATGCCTATCGCGGGGGGCACAGATACGCAGTATTTT. Amino acids: CASMPIAGGTDTQYF.